The T cell receptor beta chain described here comes from a study of T cell changes during pregnancy in multiple sclerosis. Assay used: immunoSEQ multiplex PCR; TCRdb lists only in-frame clones, some missing. The sample contains about 50,000 clones, roughly 90% of which appear only once. Germline CDR1 is MNHEY and CDR2 is SVGAGI. Trimming pared 2 bases from V and 6 bases from J, leaving 20 bases between. The CDR3 runs to 16 residues. The chain joins TRBV6-5 to TRBJ2-7; TRBD2 might be the D (5 bases). Sample: CD4+ T cells from peripheral blood mononuclear cells, taken after pregnancy. The sequence was obtained from a female donor with multiple sclerosis, enrolled in a pregnancy study. Here the CDR3 reads CASSYTGGSPGSEQYF. CDR3 DNA: TGTGCCAGCAGTTACACTGGAGGAAGCCCCGGCTCCGAGCAGTACTTC.